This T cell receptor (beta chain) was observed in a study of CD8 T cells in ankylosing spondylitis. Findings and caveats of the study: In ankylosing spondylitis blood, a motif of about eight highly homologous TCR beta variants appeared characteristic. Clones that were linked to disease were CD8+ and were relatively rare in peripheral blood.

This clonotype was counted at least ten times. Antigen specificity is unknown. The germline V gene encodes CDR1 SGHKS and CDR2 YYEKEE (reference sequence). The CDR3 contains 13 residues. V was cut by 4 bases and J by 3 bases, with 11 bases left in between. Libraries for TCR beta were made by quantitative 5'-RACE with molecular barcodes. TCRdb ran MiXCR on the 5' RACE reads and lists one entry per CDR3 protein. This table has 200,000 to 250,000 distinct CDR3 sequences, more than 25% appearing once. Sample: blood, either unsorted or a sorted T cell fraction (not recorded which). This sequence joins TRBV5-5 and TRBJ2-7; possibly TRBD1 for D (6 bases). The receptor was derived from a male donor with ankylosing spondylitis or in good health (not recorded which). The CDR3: CASSTGTLYEQYF. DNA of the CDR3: TGTGCCAGCAGCACCGGGACACTCTACGAGCAGTACTTC.